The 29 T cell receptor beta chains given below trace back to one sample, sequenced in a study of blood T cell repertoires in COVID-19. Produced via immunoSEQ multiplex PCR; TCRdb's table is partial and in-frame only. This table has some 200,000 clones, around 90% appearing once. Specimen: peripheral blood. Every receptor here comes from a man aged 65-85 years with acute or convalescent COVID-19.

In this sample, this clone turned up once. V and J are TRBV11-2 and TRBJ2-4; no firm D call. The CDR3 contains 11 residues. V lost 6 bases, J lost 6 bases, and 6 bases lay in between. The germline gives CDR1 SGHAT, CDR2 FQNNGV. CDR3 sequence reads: CASRSGNIQYF. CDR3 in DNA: TGTGCCAGCAGGTCCGGAAACATTCAGTACTTC.

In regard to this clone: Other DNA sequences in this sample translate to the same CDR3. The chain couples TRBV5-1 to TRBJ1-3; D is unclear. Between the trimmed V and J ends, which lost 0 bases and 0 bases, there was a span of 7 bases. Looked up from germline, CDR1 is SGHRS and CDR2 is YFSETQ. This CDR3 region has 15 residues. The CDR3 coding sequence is TGCGCCAGCAGCTTGGCCAGTGGCTCTGGAAACACCATATATTTT. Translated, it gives CASSLASGSGNTIYF.

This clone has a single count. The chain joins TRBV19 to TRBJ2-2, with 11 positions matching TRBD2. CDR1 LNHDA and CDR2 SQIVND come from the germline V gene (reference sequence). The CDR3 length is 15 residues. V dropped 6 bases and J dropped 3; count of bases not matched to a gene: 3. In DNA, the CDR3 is TGTGCCAGTAGGGCACTAGCGGGAGACACCGGGGAGCTGTTTTTT. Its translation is CASRALAGDTGELFF.

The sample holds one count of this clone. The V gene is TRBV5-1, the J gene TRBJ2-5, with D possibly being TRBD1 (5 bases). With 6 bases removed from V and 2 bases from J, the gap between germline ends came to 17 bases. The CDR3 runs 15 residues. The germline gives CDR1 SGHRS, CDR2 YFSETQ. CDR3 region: CASTQMGQSQETQYF. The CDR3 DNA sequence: TGCGCCAGCACTCAAATGGGGCAGTCTCAAGAGACCCAGTACTTC.

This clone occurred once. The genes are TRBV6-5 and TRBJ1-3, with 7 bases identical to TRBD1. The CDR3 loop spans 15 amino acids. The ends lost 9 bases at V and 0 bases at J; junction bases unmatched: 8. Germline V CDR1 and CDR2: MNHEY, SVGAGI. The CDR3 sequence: CASRDRFVSGNTIYF. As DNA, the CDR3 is TGTGCCAGTAGGGACAGATTTGTCTCTGGAAACACCATATATTTT.

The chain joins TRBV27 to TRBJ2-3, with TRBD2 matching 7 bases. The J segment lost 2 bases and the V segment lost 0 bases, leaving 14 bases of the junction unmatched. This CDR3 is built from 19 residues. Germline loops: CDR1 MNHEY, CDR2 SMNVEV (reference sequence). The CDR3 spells CASSLSPLWASGNTDTQYF. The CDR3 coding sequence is TGTGCCAGCAGTTTATCGCCTCTTTGGGCTAGCGGTAACACAGATACGCAGTATTTT.

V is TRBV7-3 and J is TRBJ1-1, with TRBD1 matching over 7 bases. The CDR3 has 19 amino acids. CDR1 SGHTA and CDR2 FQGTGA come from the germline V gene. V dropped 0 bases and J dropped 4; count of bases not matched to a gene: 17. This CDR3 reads CASSLTHQSRGPRFTEAFF. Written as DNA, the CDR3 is TGTGCCAGCAGCTTAACGCATCAATCGAGGGGGCCCAGGTTCACTGAAGCTTTCTTT.

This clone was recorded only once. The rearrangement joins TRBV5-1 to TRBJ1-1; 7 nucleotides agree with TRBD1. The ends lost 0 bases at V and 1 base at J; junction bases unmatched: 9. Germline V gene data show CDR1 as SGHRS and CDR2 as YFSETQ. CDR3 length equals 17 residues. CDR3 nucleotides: TGCGCCAGCAGCTTGGGTACTAACAGGGGACGGAACACTGAAGCTTTCTTT. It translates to CASSLGTNRGRNTEAFF.

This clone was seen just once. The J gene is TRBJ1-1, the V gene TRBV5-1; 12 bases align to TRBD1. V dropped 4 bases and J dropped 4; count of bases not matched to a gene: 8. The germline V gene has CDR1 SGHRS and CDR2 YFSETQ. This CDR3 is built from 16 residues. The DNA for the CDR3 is TGCGCCAGCAGCAAGGGACAGGGGGCGATGGGCACTGAAGCTTTCTTT. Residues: CASSKGQGAMGTEAFF.

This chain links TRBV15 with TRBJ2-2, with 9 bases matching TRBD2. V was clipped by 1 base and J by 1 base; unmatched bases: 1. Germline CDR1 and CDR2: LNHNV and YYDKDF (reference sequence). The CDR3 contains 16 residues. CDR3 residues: CATSRATSGNTGELFF. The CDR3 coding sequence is TGTGCCACCAGCAGAGCGACTAGCGGGAACACCGGGGAGCTGTTTTTT.

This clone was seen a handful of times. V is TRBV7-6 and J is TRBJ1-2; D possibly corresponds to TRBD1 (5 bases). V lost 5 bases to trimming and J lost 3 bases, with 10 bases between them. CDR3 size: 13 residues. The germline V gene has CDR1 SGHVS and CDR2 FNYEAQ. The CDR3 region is CASSPGGYYGYTF. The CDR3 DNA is TGTGCCAGCAGCCCGGGGGGTTACTATGGCTACACCTTC.

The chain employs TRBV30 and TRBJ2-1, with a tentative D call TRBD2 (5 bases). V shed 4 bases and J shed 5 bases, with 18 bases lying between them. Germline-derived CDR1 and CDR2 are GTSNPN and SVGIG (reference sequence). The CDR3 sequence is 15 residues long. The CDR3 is CAWKGLEAFHNEQFF. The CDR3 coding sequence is TGTGCCTGGAAGGGTTTGGAGGCCTTCCACAATGAGCAGTTCTTC.

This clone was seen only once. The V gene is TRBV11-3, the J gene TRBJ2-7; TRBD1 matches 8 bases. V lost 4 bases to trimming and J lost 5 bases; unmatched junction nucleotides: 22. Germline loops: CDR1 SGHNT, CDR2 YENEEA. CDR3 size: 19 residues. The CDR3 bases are TGTGCCAGCAGCTCCCCAGGGGGCAGACAGGCTTTTGGTTTCCACGAGCAGTACTTC. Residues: CASSSPGGRQAFGFHEQYF.

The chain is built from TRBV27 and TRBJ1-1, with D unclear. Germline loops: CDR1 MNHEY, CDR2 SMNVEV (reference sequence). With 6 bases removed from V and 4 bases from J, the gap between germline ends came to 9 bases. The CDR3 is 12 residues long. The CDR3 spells CASSRGSTEAFF. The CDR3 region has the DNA TGTGCCAGCAGCAGAGGGAGCACTGAAGCTTTCTTT.

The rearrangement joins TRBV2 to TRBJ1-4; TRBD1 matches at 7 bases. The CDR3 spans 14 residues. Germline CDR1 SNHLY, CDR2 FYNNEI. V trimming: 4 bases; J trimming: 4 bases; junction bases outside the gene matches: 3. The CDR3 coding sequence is TGTGCCAGCAGTGCGGGACAGAATAATGAAAAACTGTTTTTT. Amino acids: CASSAGQNNEKLFF.

This CDR3 is CASSLAGTGGETQYF. Here the CDR3 DNA reads TGTGCCAGCAGTTTAGCCGGGACAGGGGGAGAGACCCAGTACTTC. V is TRBV28 and J is TRBJ2-5; 11 nucleotides match TRBD1. V lost 2 bases, J lost 4 bases, and 3 bases stayed unmatched. The CDR3 runs 15 residues. Looked up from germline, CDR1 is MDHEN and CDR2 is SYDVKM.

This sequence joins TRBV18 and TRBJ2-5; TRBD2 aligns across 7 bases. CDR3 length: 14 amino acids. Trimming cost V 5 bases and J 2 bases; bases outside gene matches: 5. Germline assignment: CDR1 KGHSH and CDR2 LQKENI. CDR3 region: CASSLGREQETQYF. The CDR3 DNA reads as TGTGCCAGCTCATTGGGGAGGGAACAAGAGACCCAGTACTTC.

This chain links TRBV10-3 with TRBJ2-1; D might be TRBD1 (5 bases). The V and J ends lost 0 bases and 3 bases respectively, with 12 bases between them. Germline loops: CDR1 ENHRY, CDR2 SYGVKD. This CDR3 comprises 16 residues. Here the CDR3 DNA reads TGTGCCATCAGTGAGTCAGCAGGGTTGGTCTACAATGAGCAGTTCTTC. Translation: CAISESAGLVYNEQFF.

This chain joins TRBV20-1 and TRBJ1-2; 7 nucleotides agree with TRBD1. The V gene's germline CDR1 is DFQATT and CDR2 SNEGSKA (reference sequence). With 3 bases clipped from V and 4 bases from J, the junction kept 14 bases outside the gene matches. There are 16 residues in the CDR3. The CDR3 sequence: CSASSGGGTEAYGYTF. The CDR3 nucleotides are TGCAGTGCTAGTTCGGGAGGGGGGACAGAGGCCTATGGCTACACCTTC.

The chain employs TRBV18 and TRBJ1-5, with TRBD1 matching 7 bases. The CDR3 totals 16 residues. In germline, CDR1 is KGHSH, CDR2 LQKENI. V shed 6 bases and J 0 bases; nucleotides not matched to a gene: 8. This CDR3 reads CASSPGTVHSNQPQHF. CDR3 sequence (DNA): TGTGCCAGCTCGCCTGGGACAGTTCATAGCAATCAGCCCCAGCATTTT.

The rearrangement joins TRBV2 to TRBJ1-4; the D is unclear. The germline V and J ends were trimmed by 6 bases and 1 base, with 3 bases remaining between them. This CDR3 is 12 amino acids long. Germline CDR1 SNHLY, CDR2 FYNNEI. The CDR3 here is CASRRTNEKLFF. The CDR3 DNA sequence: TGTGCCAGCAGGAGAACTAATGAAAAACTGTTTTTT. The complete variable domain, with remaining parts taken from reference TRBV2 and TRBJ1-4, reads EPEVTQTPSHQVTQMGQEVILRCVPISNHLYFYWYRQILGQKVEFLVSFYNNEISEKSEIFDDQFSVERPDGSNFTLKIRSTKLEDSAMYFCASRRTNEKLFFGSGTQLSVL.

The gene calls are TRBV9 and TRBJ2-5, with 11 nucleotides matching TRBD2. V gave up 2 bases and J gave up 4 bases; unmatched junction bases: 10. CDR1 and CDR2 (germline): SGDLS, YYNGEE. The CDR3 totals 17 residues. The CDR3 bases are TGTGCCAGCAGCGTCGGGTCACTAGCGGGAGTAGGAGAGACCCAGTACTTC. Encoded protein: CASSVGSLAGVGETQYF.

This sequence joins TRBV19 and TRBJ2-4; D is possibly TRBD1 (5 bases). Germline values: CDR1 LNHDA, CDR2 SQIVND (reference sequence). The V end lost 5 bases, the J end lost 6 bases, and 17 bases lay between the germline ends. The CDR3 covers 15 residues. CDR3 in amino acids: CASSPPGYPLNIQYF. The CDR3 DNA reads TGTGCCAGTAGTCCCCCAGGGTACCCCTTAAACATTCAGTACTTC. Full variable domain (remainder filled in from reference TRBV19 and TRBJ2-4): DGGITQSPKYLFRKEGQNVTLSCEQNLNHDAMYWYRQDPGQGLRLIYYSQIVNDFQKGDIAEGYSVSREKKESFPLTVTSAQKNPTAFYLCASSPPGYPLNIQYFGAGTRLSVL.

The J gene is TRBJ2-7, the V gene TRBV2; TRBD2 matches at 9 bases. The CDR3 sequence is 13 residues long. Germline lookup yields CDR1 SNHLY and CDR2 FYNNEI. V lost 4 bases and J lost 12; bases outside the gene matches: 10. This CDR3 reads CASSVSGGRGPYF. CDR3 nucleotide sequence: TGTGCCAGCAGTGTTTCGGGCGGGAGGGGACCGTACTTC.

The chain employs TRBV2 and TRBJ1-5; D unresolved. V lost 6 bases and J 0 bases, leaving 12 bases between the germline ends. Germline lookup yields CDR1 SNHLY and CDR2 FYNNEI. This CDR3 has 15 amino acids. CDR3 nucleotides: TGTGCCAGCAGCGACGGGAGAAATAGCAATCAGCCCCAGCATTTT. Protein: CASSDGRNSNQPQHF.

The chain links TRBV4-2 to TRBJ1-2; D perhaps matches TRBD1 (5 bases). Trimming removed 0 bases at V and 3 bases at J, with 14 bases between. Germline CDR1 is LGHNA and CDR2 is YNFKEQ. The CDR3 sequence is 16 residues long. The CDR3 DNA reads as TGTGCCAGCAGCCAAGAGAGTGGGAGGGGCGACTATGGCTACACCTTC. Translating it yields CASSQESGRGDYGYTF.

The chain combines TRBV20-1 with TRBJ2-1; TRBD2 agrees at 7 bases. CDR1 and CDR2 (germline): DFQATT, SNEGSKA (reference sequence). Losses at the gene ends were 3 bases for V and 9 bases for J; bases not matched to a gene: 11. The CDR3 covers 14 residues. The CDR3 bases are TGCAGTGCTAGTCGGGCGGGAGCAGGTGGTGAGCAGTTCTTC. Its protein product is CSASRAGAGGEQFF.

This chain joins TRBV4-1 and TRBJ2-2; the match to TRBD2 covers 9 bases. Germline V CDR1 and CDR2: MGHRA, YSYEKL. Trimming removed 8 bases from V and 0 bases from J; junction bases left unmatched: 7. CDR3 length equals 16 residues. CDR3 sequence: CASVLVAGANTGELFF. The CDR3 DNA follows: TGCGCCAGCGTCCTAGTAGCGGGAGCGAACACCGGGGAGCTGTTTTTT.

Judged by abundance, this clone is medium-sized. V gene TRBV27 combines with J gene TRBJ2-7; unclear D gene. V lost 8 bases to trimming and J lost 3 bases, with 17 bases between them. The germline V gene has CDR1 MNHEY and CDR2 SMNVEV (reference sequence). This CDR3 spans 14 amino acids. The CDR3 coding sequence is TGTGCCAGCTCTAAAGATCGTTCCGACTACGAGCAGTACTTC. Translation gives CASSKDRSDYEQYF.